This T cell receptor (beta chain) was retrieved from a study of sequential checkpoint blockade in melanoma. Turning to the study itself: Each arm's sequence ended with maintenance nivolumab.

Using immunoSEQ multiplex PCR, the repertoire was profiled, and TCRdb retains in-frame clones only, with some absent. This sample has 34,000 or so clones, with 82% found just once. CDR1 MNHEY and CDR2 SMNVEV come from the germline V gene (reference sequence). Trimming removed 6 bases at V and 4 bases at J, with 12 bases between. The CDR3 totals 14 residues. Treatment reported: randomized to nivolumab then ipilimumab (arm A) or the reverse (arm B). Sorted cells were live CD3+CD8+, lacking CD19 and CD56, from PBMCs. The source was CD8+ T cells sorted from blood (inferred from file names), collected from a patient given nivolumab and ipilimumab in sequence. J is TRBJ2-2 and V is TRBV27; no definite D call. This clonotype was sampled from a human donor with melanoma. This CDR3 reads CASRTRSGTGELFF. In DNA form, the CDR3 reads TGTGCCAGCAGAACACGATCGGGCACCGGGGAGCTGTTTTTT.